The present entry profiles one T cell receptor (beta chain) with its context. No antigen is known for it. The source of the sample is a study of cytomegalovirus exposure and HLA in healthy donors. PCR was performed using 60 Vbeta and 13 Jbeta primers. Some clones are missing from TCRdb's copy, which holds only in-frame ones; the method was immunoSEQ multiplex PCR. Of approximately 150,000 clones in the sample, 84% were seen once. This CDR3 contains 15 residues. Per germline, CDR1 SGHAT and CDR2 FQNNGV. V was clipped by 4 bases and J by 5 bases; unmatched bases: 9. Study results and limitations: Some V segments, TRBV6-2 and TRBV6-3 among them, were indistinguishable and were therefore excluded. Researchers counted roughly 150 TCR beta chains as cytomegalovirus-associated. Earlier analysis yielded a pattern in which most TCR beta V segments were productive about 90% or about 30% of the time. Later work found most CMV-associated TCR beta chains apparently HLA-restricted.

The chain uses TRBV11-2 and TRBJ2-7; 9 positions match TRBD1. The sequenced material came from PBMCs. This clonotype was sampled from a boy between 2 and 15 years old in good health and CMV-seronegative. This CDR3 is CASSSYRGPSHEQYF. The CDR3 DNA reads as TGTGCCAGCAGCTCATACAGGGGGCCGAGCCACGAGCAGTACTTC.